In its sample, the clone carrying this TCR beta chain was seen many times. What it binds is unknown. This CDR3 spans 15 amino acids. Per germline, CDR1 SGHRS and CDR2 YFSETQ. The V gene lost 4 bases and the J gene lost 0 bases, with 12 bases spanning the gap. The sample comes from a study of read filtering for tumor transcriptome and immune sequencing. About the study: Among patients, 17 were male and more than 11 female, aged 47 to 80 (mean about 72). R-ISS stage counts were 8 for I, approximately 16 for II, six or seven for III.

This library used approximately 390 ng RNA and molecular barcoded adaptors spanning alpha/delta and beta/gamma chains. TCRdb used MiXCR to reprocess the reads, holding one entry per CDR3 protein. The data hold around 130,000 distinct CDR3 sequences, with about 13% observed a single time. Overall study findings and caveats: IR-seq captured clonotypes deeper and more reliably than RNA-seq.

This receptor was identified in a donor aged 40 or over with multiple myeloma. The sequenced material came from a population of CD138-negative cells sorted from bone marrow. The chain employs TRBV5-1 and TRBJ2-3, with D perhaps matching TRBD2 (6 bases). The CDR3 protein is CASSGRGTSTDTQYF. The DNA of the CDR3 is TGCGCCAGCAGCGGCCGGGGGACTAGCACAGATACGCAGTATTTT.